The present entry profiles one T cell receptor (beta chain) with its context. The data originate from a study of blood T cell repertoires in COVID-19. Study context: The United States, Italy and Spain were the sources of the acute and convalescent COVID-19 samples. T cells, B-cell-depleted T cells, or PBMCs supplied cDNA or gDNA.

Some clones are missing from TCRdb's copy, which holds only in-frame ones; the method was immunoSEQ multiplex PCR. The table includes around 270,000 clones, approximately 90% detected once. Germline CDR1 is SGHVS and CDR2 is FQNEAQ. V was shortened by 0 bases and J by 8 bases, with 13 bases between the two germline ends. This CDR3 is built from 14 residues. The TCR comes from a man aged 35-49 years with acute or convalescent COVID-19. V is TRBV7-8 and J is TRBJ1-2, with a tentative D call TRBD1 (5 bases). Sequenced material: peripheral blood. DNA of the CDR3: TGTGCCAGCAGCTTAGCGGCGGGGGTAGGCGGCTACACCTTC. Its translation: CASSLAAGVGGYTF.